This is a list of T cell receptor beta chains from one sample in a study of T cell responses to AZD1222 COVID-19 vaccine. Method: immunoSEQ multiplex PCR; TCRdb's copy keeps in-frame clones and lacks some. The sample has under 70,000 clones, 88% seen once. This specimen consisted of peripheral blood, obtained on day 0 of AZD1222 vaccination. These receptors originate from an adult in good health. The CDR3 runs from the conserved cysteine through the conserved F or W.

j_call: TRBJ1-1
v_call: TRBV5-4
cdr3_aa: CASSWRGASNTEAFF

j_call: TRBJ2-2
v_call: TRBV19
cdr3_aa: CASRSLATGGGELFF

j_call: TRBJ2-7
v_call: TRBV7-8
cdr3_aa: CASSSILAVPYEQYF

j_call: TRBJ2-3
v_call: TRBV2
cdr3_aa: CASSVEGQGAPQYF

j_call: TRBJ2-2
v_call: TRBV9
cdr3_aa: CASSVRGNGELFF

j_call: TRBJ1-5
v_call: TRBV9
cdr3_aa: CASSVSDYSNQPQHF

j_call: TRBJ1-6
v_call: TRBV5-4
cdr3_aa: CASSLPPGEGSPLHF

j_call: TRBJ2-1
v_call: TRBV4-1
cdr3_aa: CASSQTLSGRGSYNEQFF

j_call: TRBJ1-2
v_call: TRBV9
cdr3_aa: CASSVGREVYGYTF

j_call: TRBJ2-7
v_call: TRBV7-9
cdr3_aa: CASSLASASSYEQYF

j_call: TRBJ2-5
v_call: TRBV5-1
cdr3_aa: CASRTPGQETQYF

j_call: TRBJ1-4
v_call: TRBV5-1
cdr3_aa: CASSLGTVNEKLFF

j_call: TRBJ2-3
v_call: TRBV5-1
cdr3_aa: CASSLQGGFTDTQYF

j_call: TRBJ1-5
v_call: TRBV5-8
cdr3_aa: CASSWEDGRTNQPQHF

j_call: TRBJ1-2
v_call: TRBV6-5
cdr3_aa: CASSRQGQGYTF

j_call: TRBJ1-1
v_call: TRBV11-2
cdr3_aa: CASRGGLLNTEAFF

j_call: TRBJ1-4
v_call: TRBV12-2
cdr3_aa: CASRYMPGRNNEKLFF

j_call: TRBJ1-3
v_call: TRBV4-3
cdr3_aa: CASSARPVPGNTIYF

j_call: TRBJ2-1
v_call: TRBV5-4
cdr3_aa: CASSLASGRRNEQFF